There are many counts of the clone carrying this TCR beta chain. The antigen remains unidentified. Investigators reverse transcribed all isolated RNA, so they sequenced expressed TCRB transcripts. The protocol was immunoSEQ multiplex PCR, while the TCRdb copy is restricted to in-frame clones and leaves out a portion. The sample shows 300,000 to 400,000 clones, 7% to 10% of them seen only once. The record originates from a study of beta chain features in type 1 diabetes. As for the study in general: Age and gender were similar between patients and healthy donors, as were cell yields.

The CDR3 runs 17 residues. Germline V CDR1 and CDR2: SGHVS, FQNEAQ. Trimming left V 2 bases short and J 0 bases short, with 14 bases between. Donors contributed one heparinised blood draw apiece, averaging about 120 mL. It was via CD45RO/CCR7/CD25/CD127/CD95/CD27 that CD4+ naive, central memory, regulatory and stem cell-like memory cells were sorted. Findings and caveats of the study: Shortening that was moderate but significant affected the TCRB CDR3s of Type 1 diabetes patients in all four CD4+ subsets. There was no resolution here of whether HLA type influences TCRB rearrangement.

The receptor's source is a young man with type 1 diabetes. The J gene is TRBJ2-1, the V gene TRBV7-8; a weak D match, TRBD2 (5 bases). Sequencing was performed on central memory CD4+ T cells from blood. The CDR3 loop reads CASSLTPLGSSYNEQFF. DNA of the CDR3: TGTGCCAGCAGCTTAACTCCCTTGGGGAGCTCCTACAATGAGCAGTTCTTC. Using reference TRBV7-8 and TRBJ2-1 for the parts outside the CDR3, the full variable domain is GAGVSQSPRYKVAKRGQDVALRCDPISGHVSLFWYQQALGQGPEFLTYFQNEAQLDKSGLPSDRFFAERPEGSVSTLKIQRTQQEDSAVYLCASSLTPLGSSYNEQFFGPGTRLTVL.